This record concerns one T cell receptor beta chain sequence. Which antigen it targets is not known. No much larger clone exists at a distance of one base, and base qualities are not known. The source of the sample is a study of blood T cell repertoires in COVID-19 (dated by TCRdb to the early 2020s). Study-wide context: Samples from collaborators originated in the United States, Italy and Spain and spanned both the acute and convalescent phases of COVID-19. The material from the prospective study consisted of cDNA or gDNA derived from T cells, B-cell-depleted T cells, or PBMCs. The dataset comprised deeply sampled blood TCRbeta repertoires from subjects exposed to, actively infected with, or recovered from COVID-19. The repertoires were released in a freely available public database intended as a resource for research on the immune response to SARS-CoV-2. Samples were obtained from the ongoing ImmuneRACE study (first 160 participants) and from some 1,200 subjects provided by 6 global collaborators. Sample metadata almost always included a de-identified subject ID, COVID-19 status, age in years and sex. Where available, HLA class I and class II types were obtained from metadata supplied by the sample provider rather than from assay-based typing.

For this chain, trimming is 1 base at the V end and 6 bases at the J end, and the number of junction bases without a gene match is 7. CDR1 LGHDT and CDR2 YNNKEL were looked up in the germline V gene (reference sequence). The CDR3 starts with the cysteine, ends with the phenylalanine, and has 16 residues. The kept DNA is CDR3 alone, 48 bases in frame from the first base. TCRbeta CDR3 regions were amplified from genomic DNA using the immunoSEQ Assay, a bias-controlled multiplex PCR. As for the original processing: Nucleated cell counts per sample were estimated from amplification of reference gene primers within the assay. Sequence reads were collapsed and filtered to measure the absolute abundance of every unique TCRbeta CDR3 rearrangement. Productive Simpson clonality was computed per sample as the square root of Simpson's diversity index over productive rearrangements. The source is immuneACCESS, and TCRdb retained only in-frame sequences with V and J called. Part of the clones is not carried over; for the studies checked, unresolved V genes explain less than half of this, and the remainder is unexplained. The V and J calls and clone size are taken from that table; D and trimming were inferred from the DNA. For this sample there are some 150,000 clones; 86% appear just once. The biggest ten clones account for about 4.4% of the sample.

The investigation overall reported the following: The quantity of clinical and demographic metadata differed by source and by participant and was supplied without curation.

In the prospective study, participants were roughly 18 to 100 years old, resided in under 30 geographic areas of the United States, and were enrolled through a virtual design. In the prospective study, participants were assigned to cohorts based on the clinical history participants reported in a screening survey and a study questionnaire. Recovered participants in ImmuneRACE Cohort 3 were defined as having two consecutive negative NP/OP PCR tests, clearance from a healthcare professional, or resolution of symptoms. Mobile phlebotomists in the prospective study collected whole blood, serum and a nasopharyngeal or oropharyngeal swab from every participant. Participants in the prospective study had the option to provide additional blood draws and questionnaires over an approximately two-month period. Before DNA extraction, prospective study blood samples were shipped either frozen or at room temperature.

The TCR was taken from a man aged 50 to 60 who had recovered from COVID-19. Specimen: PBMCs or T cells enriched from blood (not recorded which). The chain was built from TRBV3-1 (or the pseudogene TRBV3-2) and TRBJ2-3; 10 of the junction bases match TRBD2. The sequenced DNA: TGTGCCAGCAGCCAAGGGACTAGCGGTCTGGGCGATACGCAGTATTTT. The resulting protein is CASSQGTSGLGDTQYF.